One sample yielded the 11 T cell receptor beta chains listed below, sequenced in a study of T cells expressing NK-cell markers. TCRdb reprocessed the 5' RACE reads and stores each CDR3 protein as one record, lacking DNA. Its listing shows about 440,000 distinct CDR3 sequences. Material for sequencing was blood T cells: a sorted CD56 or NKG2C T cell subset, CD4+ or CD8+ T cells, or bulk PBMC T cells (not recorded which). These receptors all stem from a woman between 18 and 70 years old in good health.

The chain employs TRBV29-1 and TRBJ2-3; TCRdb outputs TRBD1, but without DNA this stays unchecked. CDR1 SQVTM and CDR2 ANQGSEA come from the germline V gene. This CDR3 has 11 amino acids. The CDR3 sequence is CSGGMGDTQYF.

Here the CDR3 reads CSVLQGNYGYTF. V and J are TRBV29-1 and TRBJ1-2; TCRdb selects TRBD1, and the lack of DNA leaves this call unchecked. CDR1 and CDR2 from the germline V gene are SQVTM and ANQGSEA. This CDR3 has 12 amino acids.

The chain joins TRBV5-6 to TRBJ1-6; as DNA is missing, the TRBD1 call by TCRdb cannot be tested. The germline CDR1 and CDR2 sequences are SGHDT and YYEEEE. This CDR3 spans 16 amino acids. CDR3: CASSWNRPGNNSPLHF.

The rearrangement links TRBV5-5 to TRBJ1-1. This CDR3 is 14 amino acids long. Germline V gives CDR1 SGHKS, CDR2 YYEKEE (reference sequence). CDR3 residues: CASSLAKGTTEAFF.

The rearrangement links TRBV15 to TRBJ1-4. The length of the CDR3 is 15 residues. CDR1 is LNHNV and CDR2 is YYDKDF in the germline V gene (reference sequence). CDR3 residues: CATSFPRAGNEKLFF. The full variable domain, with the rest looked up from reference TRBV15 and TRBJ1-4, is DAMVIQNPRYQVTQFGKPVTLSCSQTLNHNVMYWYQQKSSQAPKLLFHYYDKDFNNEADTPDNFQSRRPNTSFCFLDIRSPGLGDTAMYLCATSFPRAGNEKLFFGSGTQLSVL.

The chain is built from TRBV14 and TRBJ1-1; TCRdb lists TRBD1, though no DNA is available to test this call. Per germline, CDR1 SGHDN and CDR2 FVKESK. CDR3 length: 14 residues. The CDR3: CASSQDQHGGQAFF.

The rearrangement uses TRBV5-1 and TRBJ1-2; TCRdb's D call of TRBD1 is untestable without DNA. Germline loops: CDR1 SGHRS, CDR2 YFSETQ. The CDR3 spans 13 residues. The CDR3 spells CASSPPNEQAYTF.

The chain couples TRBV19 to TRBJ1-2. The CDR3 is made up of 15 amino acids. Germline CDR1 reads LNHDA; CDR2 reads SQIVND (reference sequence). This chain's CDR3 is CASSMSVDFNYGYTF.

This rearrangement joins TRBV28 to TRBJ1-1; with no DNA, the TCRdb D assignment of TRBD1 cannot be verified. Germline loops: CDR1 MDHEN, CDR2 SYDVKM. This CDR3 region has 13 residues. CDR3 region: CASGGKLNTEAFF. The variable domain in full, with the rest retrieved from reference TRBV28 and TRBJ1-1, is DVKVTQSSRYLVKRTGEKVFLECVQDMDHENMFWYRQDPGLGLRLIYFSYDVKMKEKGDIPEGYSVSREKKERFSLILESASTNQTSMYLCASGGKLNTEAFFGQGTRLTVV.

The chain combines TRBV27 with TRBJ1-2. Germline V CDR1 and CDR2: MNHEY, SMNVEV (reference sequence). There are 16 residues in the CDR3. The CDR3 sequence is CASPLNPGRRRYGYTF.

The chain has TRBV3-1 and TRBJ2-2; TCRdb names TRBD1, which stays unverified in the absence of DNA. This CDR3 contains 15 residues. Germline values: CDR1 LGHDT, CDR2 YNNKEL (reference sequence). The CDR3 sequence: CASSQEGTGHRELFF.